This TCR beta chain appears in the sequencing data of a study of blood T cell repertoires in COVID-19. In the study overall: Acute and convalescent COVID-19 specimens originated in the United States, Italy and Spain. In each case, the material was cDNA or gDNA derived from T cells, B-cell-depleted T cells, or PBMCs.

Donors in Cohort 3 who had recovered were those with two negative PCRs, healthcare professional clearance, or resolution of their symptoms. The CDR3 length is 13 residues. From germline, CDR1 is ENHRY and CDR2 SYGVKD. Trimming removed 8 bases at V and 7 bases at J, with 18 bases between. Under the authors' procedure: By means of reference gene primer amplification, nucleated cell counts were estimated. Produced via immunoSEQ multiplex PCR; TCRdb's table is partial and in-frame only. The DNA gave D and trimming, while V, J and clone size come from that table. The data hold around 310,000 clones, with roughly nine tenths observed a single time.

The receptor was isolated from a woman between 25 and 40 years old who had recovered from COVID-19. The chain couples TRBV10-3 to TRBJ2-7, with a weak D call TRBD2 (5 bases). Source material: PBMCs or T cells enriched from blood (not recorded which). The CDR3 DNA sequence: TGTGCCATCGGACCTGCGAGGGTAAGGGAGCAGTACTTC. It yields the protein CAIGPARVREQYF.